The 25 T cell receptor beta chains presented below share a single source sample, sequenced in a study of T-cell reconstitution after alpha-beta-depleted transplantation in children. Library preparation (for TCRbeta) was performed with unique molecular identifiers. MiXCR was run by TCRdb on the PCR reads, yielding one entry per CDR3 protein. This table holds around 87,000 distinct CDR3 sequences, 7% to 9% found once. The material was PBMCs from the stem cell graft donor, obtained from the stem cell graft. The receptors derive from a human donor who donated a stem cell graft to a child with congenital amegakaryocytic thrombocytopenia.

This clonotype was found many times. This chain uses TRBV12-3 or TRBV12-4 with TRBJ1-3, with D uncertain. V dropped 3 bases and J dropped 2 bases, with 11 bases sitting between them. The CDR3 length is 15 residues. CDR3: CASSFPRVTGNTIYF. CDR3 DNA: TGTGCCAGCAGTTTCCCGCGGGTTACTGGAAACACCATATATTTT.

This clonotype came up many times. The DNA is omitted, as the CDR3 cannot be located on it reliably, and the CDR3 follows TCRdb's listing. J is TRBJ1-1 and V is TRBV29-1. The CDR3 region is 11 residues in length, termini included. CDR1 is SQVTM, CDR2 ANQGSEA, per germline. Here the CDR3 reads CSVAAGALGFF.

At least ten counts were recorded for this clonotype. The V call is TRBV7-8, the J call TRBJ2-7, with 7 nucleotides matching TRBD2. The junction had 15 bases not matched to a gene; V was cut back by 4 bases and J by 0 bases. CDR1 and CDR2 from the germline V gene are SGHVS and FQNEAQ. The CDR3 consists of 18 residues. CDR3 nucleotide sequence: TGTGCCAGCAGCTGGGCCCTTGTGGGAGCGGGAAGCTCCTACGAGCAGTACTTC. This sequence encodes CASSWALVGAGSSYEQYF.

This clonotype came up many times. V gene TRBV12-3 or TRBV12-4 combines with J gene TRBJ2-3, with TRBD2 as a possible D gene (6 bases). The CDR3 length is 17 residues. V gave up 4 bases and J gave up 2 bases, with 19 bases separating them. The CDR3 protein is CASSSGTQGLYTDTQYF. In DNA, the CDR3 is TGTGCCAGCAGTTCGGGGACTCAGGGCCTTTACACAGATACGCAGTATTTT.

This clonotype was recorded many times. Written as DNA, the CDR3 is TGCGCCAGCAGCTTCGTACCGGGACAGAACACCGGGGAGCTGTTTTTT. Protein sequence: CASSFVPGQNTGELFF. The V and J genes are TRBV5-1 and TRBJ2-2; tentative D call: TRBD1 (6 bases). The V gene's germline CDR1 is SGHRS and CDR2 YFSETQ. The V end lost 2 bases, the J end lost 1 base, and 12 bases lay between the germline ends. The CDR3 contains 16 residues.

This clonotype was observed many times. The V gene is TRBV12-3 or TRBV12-4, the J gene TRBJ2-5, with D possibly called TRBD1 or TRBD2 (6 bases each). The CDR3 runs 13 residues. V dropped 1 base and J dropped 9 bases, with 12 bases sitting between them. For the CDR3, the DNA is TGTGCCAGCAGTTTAGGCCTTAGGGGGGCCCAGTACTTC. It translates to CASSLGLRGAQYF.

This clonotype was observed at least ten times. The CDR3 nucleotides are TGTGCCAGCCGTCCCGGTAATAGCGGGAAATACGAGCAGTACTTC. This translates into CASRPGNSGKYEQYF. The chain links TRBV6-2 or TRBV6-3 to TRBJ2-7; TRBD2 matches at 8 bases. The CDR3 spans 15 residues. Trimming took 8 bases from V and 4 from J; bases not matched to a gene: 13. Germline V gene sequence: CDR1 MNHEY, CDR2 SVGEGT.

This clonotype was observed a handful of times. The V gene is TRBV28, the J gene TRBJ1-2, with a tentative D call TRBD1 (5 bases). Germline CDR1 is MDHEN and CDR2 is SYDVKM. The CDR3 runs 16 residues. Trimming took 7 bases from V and 6 from J, leaving 24 bases between them. CDR3 DNA sequence: TGTGCCAGCACCACGCCTAACTCGCCCAGGGTGAATGGCTACACCTTC. This encodes CASTTPNSPRVNGYTF.

This clonotype was seen many times. This chain joins TRBV6-1 and TRBJ2-7, with TRBD1 as a possible D gene (7 bases). Germline CDR1 and CDR2: MNHNS and SASEGT. The CDR3 spans 15 residues. Trimming stripped 3 bases from V and 7 bases from J, with 19 bases between. Written as DNA, the CDR3 is TGTGCCAGCAGTGAGCGGGACAGAATGGGTGTGGAGCAGTACTTC. As protein: CASSERDRMGVEQYF.

This clonotype was counted ten times or more. This sequence joins TRBV7-2 and TRBJ2-2; TRBD2 aligns across 8 bases. CDR3 size: 15 residues. The germline CDR1 and CDR2 sequences are SGHTA and FQGNSA. V lost 4 bases, J lost 5 bases, and 6 bases stayed unmatched. This CDR3 reads CASSSSGGGTGELFF. CDR3 nucleotides: TGTGCCAGCAGCTCAAGCGGGGGAGGAACCGGGGAGCTGTTTTTT.

This clonotype was seen ten or more times. The chain is built from TRBV2 and TRBJ2-3; the D is unclear. The CDR3 is 11 residues long. V was shortened by 7 bases and J by 3 bases, with 5 bases between the two germline ends. Germline V gives CDR1 SNHLY, CDR2 FYNNEI. This chain's CDR3 is CASKGTDTQYF. CDR3 coding DNA: TGTGCCAGCAAGGGAACAGATACGCAGTATTTT.

This clonotype was recorded at least ten times. This chain connects TRBV10-3 to TRBJ2-1, with D possibly being TRBD2 (5 bases). The CDR3 runs to 14 residues. Between the trimmed V and J ends, which lost 10 bases and 7 bases, there was a span of 20 bases. Germline CDR1 ENHRY, CDR2 SYGVKD. CDR3 nucleotide sequence: TGTGCCACTAGGACGGAAGCGGACTCAAATGAGCAGTTCTTC. This codes for CATRTEADSNEQFF.

This clonotype was seen many times. The chain recombines TRBV18 with TRBJ1-1; 12 bases are shared with TRBD1. The CDR3 is 15 amino acids. Germline assignment: CDR1 KGHSH and CDR2 LQKENI. V lost 6 bases and J lost 2; bases outside the gene matches: 4. The CDR3 DNA reads TGTGCCAGCTCGGGACAGGGGGCCAGAAACACTGAAGCTTTCTTT. Its translation is CASSGQGARNTEAFF.

This clonotype was counted ten times or more. V and J are TRBV9 and TRBJ2-1; a weak D match, TRBD1 (6 bases). Germline loops: CDR1 SGDLS, CDR2 YYNGEE. Trimming took off 3 bases at V and 5 bases at J, with 21 bases between the two ends. The CDR3 spans 17 residues. The CDR3, as DNA: TGTGCCAGCAGCGACCCTTTACAGGGTCAGGACGACAATGAGCAGTTCTTC. Protein sequence: CASSDPLQGQDDNEQFF.

This clonotype was recorded many times. This chain uses TRBV5-1 with TRBJ2-6; D remains ambiguous. Germline values: CDR1 SGHRS, CDR2 YFSETQ. The V and J ends lost 0 bases and 3 bases respectively, with 10 bases between them. This CDR3 has 16 amino acids. The CDR3 reads CASSLGQTIGANVLTF. The DNA for the CDR3 is TGCGCCAGCAGCTTGGGGCAGACAATTGGGGCCAACGTCCTGACTTTC.

This clonotype was recorded at least ten times. This chain joins TRBV12-3 or TRBV12-4 and TRBJ2-1, with D possibly matching TRBD1 (6 bases). V was trimmed by 5 bases and J by 3 bases, leaving 23 bases between them. The CDR3 length is 18 residues. In DNA form, the CDR3 reads TGTGCCAGCAGTCCCACCGACTACATCAGGGGCGGCTACAATGAGCAGTTCTTC. Translated: CASSPTDYIRGGYNEQFF.

This clonotype was detected many times. The chain is built from TRBV20-1 and TRBJ2-1; 8 bases align to TRBD1. This CDR3 region has 13 residues. The germline gives CDR1 DFQATT, CDR2 SNEGSKA (reference sequence). With 0 bases clipped from V and 6 bases from J, the junction kept 1 base outside the gene matches. The CDR3 sequence: CSAREGTGNEQFF. CDR3 nucleotides: TGCAGTGCTAGAGAGGGGACAGGCAATGAGCAGTTCTTC.

This clonotype was seen many times. The gene calls are TRBV4-1 and TRBJ2-1, with 8 bases lining up with TRBD2. Unmatched junction bases numbered 7, after V lost 1 base and J lost 8 bases. Germline V gives CDR1 MGHRA, CDR2 YSYEKL. The CDR3 is 15 amino acids. The CDR3 reads CASSQVQREIHEQFF. The CDR3 nucleotides read TGCGCCAGCAGCCAAGTCCAGCGGGAGATCCATGAGCAGTTCTTC.

This clonotype was observed many times. The CDR3 loop reads CATSRARRGYSTDTQYF. The CDR3 DNA sequence: TGTGCCACCAGCAGAGCTCGGCGCGGGTATAGCACAGATACGCAGTATTTT. The V and J genes are TRBV15 and TRBJ2-3, with D possibly being TRBD2 (5 bases). V lost 1 base and J lost 0, with 14 bases in between. CDR3 length: 17 amino acids. Germline loops: CDR1 LNHNV, CDR2 YYDKDF (reference sequence).

This clonotype was seen at least ten times. The gene calls are TRBV30 and TRBJ2-7; no reliable D call. The CDR3 is 11 residues long. Germline V lookup: CDR1 GTSNPN, CDR2 SVGIG (reference sequence). The V end was cut by 1 base, the J end by 7 bases, with 8 bases between. For the CDR3, the DNA is TGTGCCTGGAGTGGTTGGCAAGAGCAGTACTTC. Translating it yields CAWSGWQEQYF.

The chain links TRBV5-1 to TRBJ2-7, with 8 bases matching TRBD1. The junction had 10 bases not matched to a gene; V was cut back by 5 bases and J by 6 bases. There are 14 residues in the CDR3. In germline, CDR1 is SGHRS, CDR2 YFSETQ. CDR3 residues: CASSWAGGLREQYF. In DNA form, the CDR3 reads TGCGCCAGCAGTTGGGCAGGGGGCCTTCGCGAGCAGTACTTC.

This clonotype was picked up many times. The chain has TRBV15 and TRBJ2-1, with 14 bases aligning to TRBD2. J was trimmed by 4 bases and V by 4 bases; bases with no gene match: 3. Germline CDR1 reads LNHNV; CDR2 reads YYDKDF (reference sequence). The CDR3 runs 16 residues. The CDR3 reads CATSKGTSGRYNEQFF. Written as DNA, the CDR3 is TGTGCCACCAGCAAGGGGACTAGCGGGAGATACAATGAGCAGTTCTTC.

This clonotype has at least ten counts. The genes are TRBV20-1 and TRBJ2-1; 9 bases are a match to TRBD2. The V gene's germline CDR1 is DFQATT and CDR2 SNEGSKA (reference sequence). CDR3 length equals 12 residues. The DNA for the CDR3 is TGCAGCCTAGCGGGACCCTACAATGAGCAGTTCTTC. This gives the protein CSLAGPYNEQFF.

This clonotype was seen repeatedly, ten times or more. This chain connects TRBV15 to TRBJ1-5, with D tentatively TRBD1 (5 bases). CDR1 and CDR2 from the germline V gene are LNHNV and YYDKDF (reference sequence). The CDR3 covers 15 residues. V shed 5 bases and J shed 8 bases, with 19 bases lying between them. CDR3 in DNA: TGTGCCACCAGCGGTTCTCGACAGTCATCTAAGCCCCAGCATTTT. Protein: CATSGSRQSSKPQHF.

This clonotype was seen repeatedly, ten times or more. The chain has TRBV5-1 and TRBJ2-2; D gene uncertain. Germline V gene sequence: CDR1 SGHRS, CDR2 YFSETQ. V was cut by 1 base and J by 5 bases, with 3 bases left in between. CDR3 size: 12 residues. The CDR3 region is CASSLTTGELFF. The CDR3 region has the DNA TGCGCCAGCAGCTTGACGACCGGGGAGCTGTTTTTT. The full variable domain, rest sourced from reference TRBV5-1 and TRBJ2-2, is KAGVTQTPRYLIKTRGQQVTLSCSPISGHRSVSWYQQTPGQGLQFLFEYFSETQRNKGNFPGRFSGRQFSNSRSEMNVSTLELGDSALYLCASSLTTGELFFGEGSRLTVL.